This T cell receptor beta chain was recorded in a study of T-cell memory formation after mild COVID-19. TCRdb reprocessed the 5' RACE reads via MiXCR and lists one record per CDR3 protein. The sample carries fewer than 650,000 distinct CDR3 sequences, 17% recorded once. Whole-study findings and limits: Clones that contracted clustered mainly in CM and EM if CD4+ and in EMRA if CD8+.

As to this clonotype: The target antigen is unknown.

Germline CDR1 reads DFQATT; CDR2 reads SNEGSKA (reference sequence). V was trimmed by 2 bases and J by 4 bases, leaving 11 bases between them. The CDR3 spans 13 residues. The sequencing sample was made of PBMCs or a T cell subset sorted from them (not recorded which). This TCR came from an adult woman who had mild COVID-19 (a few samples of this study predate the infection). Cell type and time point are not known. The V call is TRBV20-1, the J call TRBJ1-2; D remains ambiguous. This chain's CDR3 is CSARTATGYGYTF. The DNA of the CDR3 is TGCAGTGCTAGAACGGCCACGGGCTATGGCTACACCTTC.